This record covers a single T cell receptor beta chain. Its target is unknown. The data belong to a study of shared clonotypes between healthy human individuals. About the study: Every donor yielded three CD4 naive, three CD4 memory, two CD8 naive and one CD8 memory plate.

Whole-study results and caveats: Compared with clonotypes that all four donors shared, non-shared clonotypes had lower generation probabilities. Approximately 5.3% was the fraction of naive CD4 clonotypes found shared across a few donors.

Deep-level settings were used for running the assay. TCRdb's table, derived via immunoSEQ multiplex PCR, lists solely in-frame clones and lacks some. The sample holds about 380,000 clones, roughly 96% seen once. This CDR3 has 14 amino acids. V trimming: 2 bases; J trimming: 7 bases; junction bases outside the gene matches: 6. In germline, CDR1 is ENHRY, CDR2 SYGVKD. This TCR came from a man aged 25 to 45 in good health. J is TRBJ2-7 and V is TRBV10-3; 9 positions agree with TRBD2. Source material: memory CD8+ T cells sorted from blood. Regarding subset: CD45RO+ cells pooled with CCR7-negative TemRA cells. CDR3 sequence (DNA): TGTGCCATCAGTGAGGCGGGAGGGCCAGGGGAGCAGTACTTC. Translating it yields CAISEAGGPGEQYF.